Shown below are 23 T cell receptor beta chains from a single sample sequenced in a study of blood T cell repertoires in COVID-19. Generated by immunoSEQ multiplex PCR, the TCRdb table keeps only in-frame clones and is missing some. Altogether roughly 380,000 clones are present, approximately 77% being singletons, with the ten largest covering 0.85% to 1.3%. What was sequenced was peripheral blood. These receptors all stem from a human donor with acute or convalescent COVID-19. The donor label of this sample is uncertain.

The V and J genes are TRBV16 and TRBJ1-1, with D unresolved. The CDR3 totals 14 residues. Looked up from germline, CDR1 is KGHSY and CDR2 is FQNENV. V was pared by 0 bases and J by 4 bases, with 9 bases between. The CDR3 sequence: CASSQSRSGTEAFF. The CDR3 DNA reads TGTGCCAGCAGCCAATCCCGGTCGGGCACTGAAGCTTTCTTT.

This chain connects TRBV9 to TRBJ2-1; weak D call: TRBD1 (6 bases). V dropped 2 bases and J dropped 0 bases, with 12 bases sitting between them. Germline V gene data show CDR1 as SGDLS and CDR2 as YYNGEE. The CDR3 loop spans 16 amino acids. The CDR3 region has the DNA TGTGCCAGCAGCGTTTTGGGGGCTAGCTCCTACAATGAGCAGTTCTTC. Protein product: CASSVLGASSYNEQFF.

The V gene is TRBV18, the J gene TRBJ1-3, with 8 bases identical to TRBD1. With V trimmed by 6 bases and J by 1 base, 11 bases remained unmatched. In germline, CDR1 is KGHSH, CDR2 LQKENI. The CDR3 is 17 amino acids. The CDR3: CASSTLQGASSGNTIYF. DNA for the CDR3: TGTGCCAGCTCGACACTCCAGGGGGCGAGTTCTGGAAACACCATATATTTT.

About this clone: Germline and junction disagree at one end, which may indicate a read error. This chain connects TRBV5-1 to TRBJ1-1; 7 bases map to TRBD1. CDR3 length: 13 residues. Germline values: CDR1 SGHRS, CDR2 YFSETQ. CDR3 loop: CASSLVGPATGSF. DNA for the CDR3: TGCGCCAGCAGCTTGGTTGGCCCCGCGACAGGGAGCTTT. The variable domain in full, completed from reference TRBV5-1 and TRBJ1-1, reads KAGVTQTPRYLIKTRGQQVTLSCSPISGHRSVSWYQQTPGQGLQFLFEYFSETQRNKGNFPGRFSGRQFSNSRSEMNVSTLELGDSALYLCASSLVGPATGSFGQGTRLTVV.

This sequence joins TRBV5-4 and TRBJ1-3; 8 bases map to TRBD1. The CDR3 runs to 16 residues. With 3 bases clipped from V and 2 bases from J, the junction kept 7 bases outside the gene matches. The germline V gene has CDR1 SGHNT and CDR2 YYREEE (reference sequence). The CDR3 DNA sequence: TGTGCCAGCAGCTCCCGACAGGGGACTGCTGGAAACACCATATATTTT. Encoded protein: CASSSRQGTAGNTIYF. Full variable domain (outside the CDR3, taken from reference TRBV5-4 and TRBJ1-3): ETGVTQSPTHLIKTRGQQVTLRCSSQSGHNTVSWYQQALGQGPQFIFQYYREEENGRGNFPPRFSGLQFPNYSSELNVNALELDDSALYLCASSSRQGTAGNTIYFGEGSWLTVV.

The chain is built from TRBV4-1 and TRBJ2-3, with a possible D match to TRBD2 (6 bases). CDR1 and CDR2 (germline): MGHRA, YSYEKL. V was clipped by 4 bases and J by 2 bases, with 19 bases between them. The CDR3 extends over 17 amino acids. The CDR3 loop reads CASSPKTSRDDTDTQYF. The CDR3 DNA is TGCGCCAGCAGCCCTAAGACTAGTAGGGACGACACAGATACGCAGTATTTT.

The J gene is TRBJ1-2, the V gene TRBV28; possible D gene TRBD1, 5 bases. CDR3 length equals 14 residues. V was cut by 3 bases and J by 4 bases, with 12 bases left in between. Per the germline V gene, CDR1 is MDHEN and CDR2 is SYDVKM. CDR3 nucleotides: TGTGCCAGCAGTTTCGGGGGTTTGGGCTATGGCTACACCTTC. It codes for CASSFGGLGYGYTF.

This chain joins TRBV11-2 and TRBJ1-2; tentative D call: TRBD1 (6 bases). CDR3 length: 17 residues. Germline loops: CDR1 SGHAT, CDR2 FQNNGV. V lost 2 bases and J lost 1, with 17 bases in between. The CDR3 loop reads CASSLFWTASNNYGYTF. CDR3 nucleotide sequence: TGTGCCAGCAGCTTATTCTGGACAGCATCCAATAACTATGGCTACACCTTC.

This clone was picked up a small number of times. The V and J genes are TRBV2 and TRBJ1-2, with 7 positions matching TRBD1. CDR3 length: 16 amino acids. Germline values: CDR1 SNHLY, CDR2 FYNNEI. With 5 bases clipped from V and 4 bases from J, the junction kept 13 bases outside the gene matches. This CDR3 reads CASSTARDRLTYGYTF. For the CDR3, the DNA is TGTGCCAGCAGTACCGCTCGGGACAGACTTACCTATGGCTACACCTTC.

The chain combines TRBV4-2 with TRBJ1-6, with 7 bases lining up with TRBD1. Germline-derived CDR1 and CDR2 are LGHNA and YNFKEQ. The CDR3 length is 15 residues. V was clipped by 6 bases and J by 7 bases; unmatched bases: 9. CDR3 DNA sequence: TGTGCCAGCAGTACACGACAGGGCCGGAATTCACCCCTCCACTTT. Translated: CASSTRQGRNSPLHF.

The chain employs TRBV5-1 and TRBJ1-1; 11 bases agree with TRBD1. The CDR3 runs to 14 residues. The V gene's germline CDR1 is SGHRS and CDR2 YFSETQ. V was clipped by 4 bases and J by 6 bases; unmatched bases: 5. This chain's CDR3 is CASSAGDRGSEAFF. The DNA for the CDR3 is TGCGCCAGCAGCGCCGGGGACAGGGGGTCTGAAGCTTTCTTT.

The genes are TRBV12-3 or TRBV12-4 and TRBJ1-5; D gene uncertain. The germline V and J ends were trimmed by 3 bases and 7 bases, with 10 bases remaining between them. The CDR3 is 13 amino acids. CDR3 sequence reads: CASSLEVRQPQHF. The CDR3 DNA follows: TGTGCCAGCAGTTTGGAGGTTAGGCAGCCCCAGCATTTT.

The V call is TRBV6-6, the J call TRBJ2-1; D unresolved. This CDR3 comprises 14 residues. From germline, CDR1 is MNHNY and CDR2 SVGAGI (reference sequence). The V and J ends lost 6 bases and 8 bases respectively, with 17 bases between them. The CDR3 DNA is TGTGCCAGCAGCAGAACCCAAATGGTGGATGAGCAGTTCTTC. Its translation: CASSRTQMVDEQFF.

The chain employs TRBV19 and TRBJ1-2; 9 positions agree with TRBD1. Germline lookup yields CDR1 LNHDA and CDR2 SQIVND (reference sequence). This CDR3 region has 15 residues. Trimming removed 6 bases from V and 2 bases from J; junction bases left unmatched: 7. The CDR3 DNA sequence: TGTGCCAGTAGGAGACAGGGGGAAACGAACTATGGCTACACCTTC. Protein sequence: CASRRQGETNYGYTF.

A few counts support this clone. This chain links TRBV10-3 with TRBJ2-7; no definite D call. From germline, CDR1 is ENHRY and CDR2 SYGVKD. Trimming took 0 bases from V and 3 from J, leaving 12 bases between them. The CDR3 is made up of 15 amino acids. The CDR3 DNA sequence: TGTGCCATCAGTGAGTCGATCCTGGCTCTCTACGAGCAGTACTTC. Amino acid sequence: CAISESILALYEQYF.

This chain joins TRBV5-6 and TRBJ2-1; D is ambiguous. V shed 4 bases and J shed 4 bases, with 3 bases lying between them. Germline CDR1 is SGHDT and CDR2 is YYEEEE. The CDR3 is made up of 11 amino acids. As DNA, the CDR3 is TGTGCCAGCAGCCGGTACAATGAGCAGTTCTTC. This codes for CASSRYNEQFF.

The chain uses TRBV7-6 and TRBJ2-7; 7 bases match TRBD2. The V gene end was trimmed by 1 base and the J gene end by 3 bases; junction bases not matched to a gene: 6. The CDR3 totals 15 residues. Germline lookup yields CDR1 SGHVS and CDR2 FNYEAQ. CDR3 residues: CASSLVAGVNYEQYF. In nucleotides, the CDR3 is TGTGCCAGCAGCTTAGTCGCGGGAGTAAACTACGAGCAGTACTTC.

The chain links TRBV20-1 to TRBJ2-5; TRBD1 might be the D (5 bases). The CDR3 length is 10 residues. The germline gives CDR1 DFQATT, CDR2 SNEGSKA (reference sequence). The ends were cut back, 5 bases at V and 7 bases at J, with 8 bases in the middle. The CDR3 coding sequence is TGCAGTGCTTTCCAGGGGACCCAGTACTTC. Residues: CSAFQGTQYF.

This chain joins TRBV23-1 and TRBJ2-2, with D possibly TRBD1 on 5 matching bases. TRBV23-1 is designated an ORF whose function remains uncertain. V was pared by 4 bases and J by 1 base, with 31 bases between. There are 22 residues in the CDR3. CDR3 DNA sequence: TGCGCCAGCAGTCTGGTGGGCCACTCGGACAATGGAGCGTTAATGAACACCGGGGAGCTGTTTTTT. It is translated as CASSLVGHSDNGALMNTGELFF.

The chain employs TRBV24-1 and TRBJ1-1, with D perhaps matching TRBD1 (6 bases). V was shortened by 9 bases and J by 7 bases, with 23 bases between the two germline ends. The germline V gene has CDR1 KGHDR and CDR2 SFDVKD. This CDR3 spans 15 amino acids. CDR3 nucleotides: TGTGCCACCTCTGACGCGAAGGGGGTGGCGAGTGAAGCTTTCTTT. Amino acids: CATSDAKGVASEAFF.

This chain connects TRBV18 to TRBJ1-5; D unclear. CDR3 size: 13 residues. V lost 4 bases and J lost 4, with 8 bases in between. Germline CDR1 and CDR2: KGHSH and LQKENI. CDR3 sequence reads: CASSRGENQPQHF. The CDR3 region has the DNA TGTGCCAGCTCACGAGGCGAGAATCAGCCCCAGCATTTT.

This clone was seen only once. This sequence joins TRBV6-6 and TRBJ1-1; 9 bases are shared with TRBD1. Germline loops: CDR1 MNHNY, CDR2 SVGAGI (reference sequence). V gave up 2 bases and J gave up 1 base; unmatched junction bases: 2. The CDR3 length is 15 residues. The CDR3 region is CASSYGTGRNTEAFF. The CDR3 DNA sequence: TGTGCCAGCAGTTACGGGACAGGGAGGAACACTGAAGCTTTCTTT.

The V gene is TRBV6-5, the J gene TRBJ1-2; possible D gene TRBD1, 6 bases. Germline CDR1 reads MNHEY; CDR2 reads SVGAGI. The CDR3 is made up of 15 amino acids. Deletions cut 6 bases from V and 4 bases from J, with 18 bases between. CDR3 protein: CASRGATVFSYGYTF. CDR3 DNA sequence: TGTGCCAGCAGGGGGGCCACTGTGTTCAGCTATGGCTACACCTTC.